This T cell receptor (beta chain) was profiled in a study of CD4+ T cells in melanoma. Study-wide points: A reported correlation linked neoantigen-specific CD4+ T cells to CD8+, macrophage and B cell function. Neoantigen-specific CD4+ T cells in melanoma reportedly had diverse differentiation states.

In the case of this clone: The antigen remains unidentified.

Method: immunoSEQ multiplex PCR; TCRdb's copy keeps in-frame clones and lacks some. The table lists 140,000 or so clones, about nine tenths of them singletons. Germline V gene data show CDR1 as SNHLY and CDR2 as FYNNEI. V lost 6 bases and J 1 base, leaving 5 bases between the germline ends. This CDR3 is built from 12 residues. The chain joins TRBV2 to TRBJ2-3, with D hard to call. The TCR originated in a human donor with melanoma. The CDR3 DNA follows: TGTGCCAGCAGCGATCGCACAGATACGCAGTATTTT. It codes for CASSDRTDTQYF.